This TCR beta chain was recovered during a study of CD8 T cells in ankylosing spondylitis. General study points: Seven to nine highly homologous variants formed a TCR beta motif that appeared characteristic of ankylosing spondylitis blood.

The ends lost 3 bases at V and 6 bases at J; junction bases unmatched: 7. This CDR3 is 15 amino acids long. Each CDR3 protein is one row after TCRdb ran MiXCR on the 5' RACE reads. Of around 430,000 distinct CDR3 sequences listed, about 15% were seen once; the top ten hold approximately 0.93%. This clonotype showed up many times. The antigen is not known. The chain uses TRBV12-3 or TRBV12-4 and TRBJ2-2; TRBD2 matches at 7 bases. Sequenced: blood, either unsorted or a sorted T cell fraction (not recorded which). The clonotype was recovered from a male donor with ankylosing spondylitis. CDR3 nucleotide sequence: TGTGCCAGCAGTTTTCAGGGAGGGATAGCCGGGGAGCTGTTTTTT. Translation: CASSFQGGIAGELFF.